The 19 T cell receptor beta chains listed next were all sequenced from one sample in a study of identical twins. TCRdb reanalysed the 5' RACE reads using MiXCR and keeps one entry per CDR3 protein. The sample has about 470,000 distinct CDR3 sequences, 24% seen once; the top ten hold approximately 2.9%. These data are also associated with another study on T cells expressing NK-cell markers.

The sample was CD4+ T cells sorted from blood. The receptor set was obtained from a woman younger than 35 in good health.

This clonotype turned up a few times. The rearrangement joins TRBV6-1 to TRBJ2-3; 10 nucleotides line up with TRBD2. The length of the CDR3 is 15 residues. CDR1 is MNHNS and CDR2 is SASEGT in the germline V gene. Unmatched junction bases numbered 3, after V lost 6 bases and J lost 0 bases. The CDR3 DNA reads TGTGCCAGCAGCCCTAGCGGGGGCAGCACAGATACGCAGTATTTT. The encoded protein is CASSPSGGSTDTQYF.

DNA for the CDR3: TGTGCCAGCAGCGTCGGTAGGGGAAGCGGGAGGGAAGAGACCCAGTACTTC. This sequence encodes CASSVGRGSGREETQYF. The V gene is TRBV9, the J gene TRBJ2-5; 10 nucleotides align to TRBD2. J lost 3 bases, V lost 2 bases, and 10 bases had no gene match. This CDR3 region has 17 residues. Germline V CDR1 and CDR2: SGDLS, YYNGEE.

In its sample, this clonotype was seen a few times. This chain uses TRBV10-3 with TRBJ1-1; D gene uncertain. The CDR3 is made up of 14 amino acids. Deletions cut 5 bases from V and 4 bases from J, with 14 bases between. In germline, CDR1 is ENHRY, CDR2 SYGVKD. In DNA, the CDR3 is TGTGCCATCAGTCCGGGAGGGCTACGCACTGAAGCTTTCTTT. Its translation is CAISPGGLRTEAFF.

This CDR3 reads CASSLRPDSYEQYF. The DNA for the CDR3 is TGTGCCAGCAGCCTTCGTCCTGACAGCTACGAGCAGTACTTC. J is TRBJ2-7 and V is TRBV5-5; maybe TRBD1 (5 bases). Per the germline V gene, CDR1 is SGHKS and CDR2 is YYEKEE (reference sequence). V was cut by 4 bases and J by 3 bases, with 14 bases left in between. This CDR3 spans 14 amino acids.

This clonotype has just a few counts. The chain employs TRBV21-1 and TRBJ2-3. TRBV21-1 constitutes a pseudogene. CDR3 length equals 13 residues. As DNA, the CDR3 is TGTGCCAGCAGCAATGGTAGCACAGATACGCAGTATTTT. This sequence encodes CASSNGSTDTQYF.

The chain carries TRBV6-4 and TRBJ2-7, with 13 bases identical to TRBD2. V shed 2 bases and J 9 bases; nucleotides not matched to a gene: 7. CDR3 length equals 15 residues. Germline-derived CDR1 and CDR2 are MRHNA and SNTAGT. The CDR3: CASSDTGTSGDRQYF. CDR3 nucleotides: TGTGCCAGCAGTGACACCGGGACTAGCGGGGATAGGCAGTACTTC.

The DNA of the CDR3 is TGTGCCAGCAGCCACGGTAGCGGGGGACCCCTCACAGATACGCAGTATTTT. It encodes CASSHGSGGPLTDTQYF. The chain combines TRBV3-1 with TRBJ2-3, with 9 bases aligning to TRBD2. V was clipped by 3 bases and J by 2 bases; unmatched bases: 9. The germline CDR1 and CDR2 sequences are LGHDT and YNNKEL (reference sequence). This CDR3 has 17 amino acids.

The chain recombines TRBV5-4 with TRBJ2-2; D gene unclear. The CDR3 has 12 amino acids. Germline V CDR1 and CDR2: SGHNT, YYREEE (reference sequence). V gave up 3 bases and J gave up 5 bases, with 5 bases separating them. CDR3 DNA sequence: TGTGCCAGCAGCTCCGCAACCGGGGAGCTGTTTTTT. This codes for CASSSATGELFF.

The CDR3 region has the DNA TGCAGTGCTAGAGACGGCGGGAGGCTATCCTACGAGCAGTACTTC. Translating it yields CSARDGGRLSYEQYF. V is TRBV20-1 and J is TRBJ2-7; 8 bases are a match to TRBD2. Germline trimming cut 0 bases from V and 1 base from J; bases unmatched to any gene: 5. The CDR3 loop spans 15 amino acids. CDR1 and CDR2 (germline): DFQATT, SNEGSKA (reference sequence).

This clonotype was seen many times. This rearrangement joins TRBV10-3 to TRBJ2-7, with TRBD2 identical over 12 bases. With V trimmed by 0 bases and J by 6 bases, 6 bases remained unmatched. The CDR3 consists of 16 residues. The germline CDR1 and CDR2 sequences are ENHRY and SYGVKD. CDR3 loop: CAISESLAGGPAEQYF. The CDR3 DNA sequence: TGTGCCATCAGTGAGTCGCTAGCGGGAGGGCCTGCCGAGCAGTACTTC.

In this sample, this clonotype turned up a few times. The chain couples TRBV15 to TRBJ2-3; no clear D. CDR3 size: 14 residues. Trimming removed 6 bases at V and 7 bases at J, with 17 bases between. From germline, CDR1 is LNHNV and CDR2 YYDKDF (reference sequence). The CDR3 is CATRHYRGPHTQYF. CDR3 DNA: TGTGCCACCAGGCACTACCGAGGACCCCATACGCAGTATTTT.

This rearrangement joins TRBV30 to TRBJ2-3, with D perhaps TRBD2 (6 bases). CDR1 GTSNPN and CDR2 SVGIG come from the germline V gene (reference sequence). Trimming shortened V by 4 bases and J by 1 base, and 6 bases separated the two germline ends. The length of the CDR3 is 12 residues. The CDR3 loop is CAWTSGTDTQYF. CDR3 DNA: TGTGCCTGGACTAGCGGCACAGATACGCAGTATTTT.

This chain links TRBV3-1 with TRBJ2-1; TRBD2 is a possible D gene (7 bases). From germline, CDR1 is LGHDT and CDR2 YNNKEL (reference sequence). V dropped 6 bases and J dropped 0 bases, with 12 bases sitting between them. This CDR3 comprises 15 residues. In nucleotides, the CDR3 is TGTGCCAGCAGATCCGGGGGGCCCTCCTACAATGAGCAGTTCTTC. This codes for CASRSGGPSYNEQFF.

This clonotype was detected a few times. The rearrangement uses TRBV12-3 or TRBV12-4 and TRBJ1-1; 7 nucleotides match TRBD1. The V gene end was trimmed by 6 bases and the J gene end by 5 bases; junction bases not matched to a gene: 9. The CDR3 loop spans 14 amino acids. The CDR3 DNA is TGTGCCAGCAGACCTCCTCGACAGGGAACTGAAGCTTTCTTT. Its protein is CASRPPRQGTEAFF.

There are a few counts of this clonotype. The chain employs TRBV12-3 or TRBV12-4 and TRBJ1-5, with 7 bases matching TRBD1. CDR3 length equals 14 residues. V gave up 8 bases and J gave up 4 bases; unmatched junction bases: 8. This CDR3 is CASGRGGGNQPQHF. The CDR3 bases are TGTGCCAGCGGAAGAGGGGGCGGAAATCAGCCCCAGCATTTT.

V gene TRBV27 combines with J gene TRBJ2-7, with 7 bases lining up with TRBD1. Looked up from germline, CDR1 is MNHEY and CDR2 is SMNVEV (reference sequence). CDR3 size: 12 residues. The V segment lost 6 bases and the J segment 6 bases; nucleotides outside the gene matches: 5. The CDR3 spells CASSPTGLEQYF. DNA of the CDR3: TGTGCCAGCAGCCCGACAGGGCTCGAGCAGTACTTC.

This clonotype has more than one count but fewer than ten. The chain joins TRBV30 to TRBJ1-1, with D unresolved. V shed 0 bases and J shed 10 bases, with 12 bases lying between them. The CDR3 runs to 12 residues. In germline, CDR1 is GTSNPN, CDR2 SVGIG (reference sequence). CDR3 in DNA: TGTGCCTGGAGTGTACTGGGTATAGGAGCTTTCTTT. It codes for CAWSVLGIGAFF. Supplemented by reference TRBV30 and TRBJ1-1, the full variable domain reads SQTIHQWPATLVQPVGSPLSLECTVEGTSNPNLYWYRQAAGRGLQLLFYSVGIGQISSEVPQNLSASRPQDRQFILSSKKLLLSDSGFYLCAWSVLGIGAFFGQGTRLTVV.

This clonotype came up a few times. The rearrangement joins TRBV20-1 to TRBJ1-1; D is ambiguous. This CDR3 has 13 residues. V lost 0 bases to trimming and J lost 5 bases, with 10 bases between them. The germline V gene encodes CDR1 DFQATT and CDR2 SNEGSKA (reference sequence). CDR3 protein: CSARDGSGTEAFF. The CDR3 DNA is TGCAGTGCTAGAGACGGATCCGGGACTGAAGCTTTCTTT.

V usage is TRBV10-3 and J usage is TRBJ2-5, with TRBD2 identical over 10 bases. Germline V lookup: CDR1 ENHRY, CDR2 SYGVKD. The CDR3 is 19 residues long. The ends lost 2 bases at V and 5 bases at J; junction bases unmatched: 17. CDR3 DNA sequence: TGTGCCATCAGTGAGGGACTAGCGGACCTAACCCACCTTGGGGAGACCCAGTACTTC. Residues: CAISEGLADLTHLGETQYF.